This T cell receptor beta chain was found in a study of blood T cells in healthy people across ages. Study-wide results and limits: Unsorted PBMCs blocked a conclusive comparison of naive and antigen-experienced cells. Estimates based on one million T cells were treated as lower bounds.

In regard to this clonotype: Its antigen is as yet unknown. This may be a read error: a much more frequent sequence differs by one nucleotide.

The extraction recovered at least 6 micrograms of total RNA per sample. The CDR3 runs to 16 residues. V was shortened by 7 bases and J by 11 bases, with 29 bases between the two germline ends. Germline CDR1 reads SEHNR; CDR2 reads FQNEAQ (reference sequence). A sample-barcoded 5' primer and a J-beta primer mix were used in a second PCR of about 6 to 11 cycles. Each cDNA molecule received a tag from a template-switch adaptor that had 12 random nucleotides. MiXCR, run by TCRdb on the 5' RACE reads, gives a single entry per CDR3 protein. The sample gives hundreds of thousands of distinct CDR3 sequences, about 30% of which show up once; about 15% is in the top ten.

Sequencing was carried out using blood. V is TRBV7-9 and J is TRBJ2-5; D may be TRBD1 (6 bases). The TCR was taken from a woman of 80 years or more in good health. DNA for the CDR3: TGTGCCAGCAACCCCCCCCGGACAGAACGTCCCTATGAGCAGTACTTC. It translates to CASNPPRTERPYEQYF. The full variable domain, rest sourced from reference TRBV7-9 and TRBJ2-5, is DTGVSQNPRHKITKRGQNVTFRCDPISEHNRLYWYRQTLGQGPEFLTYFQNEAQLEKSRLLSDRFSAERPKGSFSTLEIQRTEQGDSAMYLCASNPPRTERPYEQYFGPGTRLLVL.